This T cell receptor (beta chain) is from a study of blood T cell repertoires in COVID-19. The trim removed 5 bases at V and 8 bases at J, leaving 2 bases unmatched. Germline V gives CDR1 SNHLY, CDR2 FYNNEI. The CDR3 totals 12 residues. Membership in each cohort depended on participant-reported clinical history. Recovered status in Cohort 3 required two negative PCRs, clearance, or symptom resolution. Measured with immunoSEQ multiplex PCR; TCRdb has only the in-frame clones, and not every one. Of approximately 440,000 clones in the sample, about 85% are singletons; the top ten hold about 0.75%. This TCR derives from a woman aged 18-29 years who had recovered from COVID-19. The source material was PBMCs or T cells enriched from blood (not recorded which). The V and J genes are TRBV2 and TRBJ2-2; 7 bases match TRBD2. DNA for the CDR3: TGTGCCAGCAGTACTAGCGCGGGGGAGCTGTTTTTT. Translation: CASSTSAGELFF.